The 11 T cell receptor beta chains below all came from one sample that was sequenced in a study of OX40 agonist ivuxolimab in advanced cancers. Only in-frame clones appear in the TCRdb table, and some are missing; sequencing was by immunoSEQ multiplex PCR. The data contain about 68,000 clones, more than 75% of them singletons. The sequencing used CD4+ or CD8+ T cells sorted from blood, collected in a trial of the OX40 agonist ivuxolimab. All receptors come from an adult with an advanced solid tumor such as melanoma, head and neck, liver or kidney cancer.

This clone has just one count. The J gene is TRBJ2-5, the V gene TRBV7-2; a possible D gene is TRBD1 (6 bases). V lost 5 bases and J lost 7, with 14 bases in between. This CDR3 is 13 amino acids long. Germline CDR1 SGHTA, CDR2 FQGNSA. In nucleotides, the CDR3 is TGTGCCAGCAGCCCCCGACAGGCGGGGACCCAGTACTTC. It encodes CASSPRQAGTQYF.

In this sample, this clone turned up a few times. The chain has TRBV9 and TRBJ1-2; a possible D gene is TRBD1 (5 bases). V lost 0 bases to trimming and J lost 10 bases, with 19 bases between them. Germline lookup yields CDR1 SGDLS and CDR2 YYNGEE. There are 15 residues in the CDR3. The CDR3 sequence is CASSVDEGNYGDYTF. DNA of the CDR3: TGTGCCAGCAGCGTAGACGAGGGGAACTATGGAGACTACACCTTC.

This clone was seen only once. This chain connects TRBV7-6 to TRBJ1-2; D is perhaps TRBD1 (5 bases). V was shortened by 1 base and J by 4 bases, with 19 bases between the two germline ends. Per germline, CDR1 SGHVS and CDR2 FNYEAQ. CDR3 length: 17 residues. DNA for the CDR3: TGTGCCAGCAGCTTAGATGGGGCAGGAACCCTTATCTATGGCTACACCTTC. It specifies CASSLDGAGTLIYGYTF.

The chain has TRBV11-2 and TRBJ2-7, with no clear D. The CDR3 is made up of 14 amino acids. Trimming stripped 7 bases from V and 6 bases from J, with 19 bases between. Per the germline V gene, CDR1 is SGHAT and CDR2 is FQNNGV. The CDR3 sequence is CASTPGGRRSEQYF. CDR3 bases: TGTGCCAGCACCCCGGGTGGACGGCGAAGCGAGCAGTACTTC.

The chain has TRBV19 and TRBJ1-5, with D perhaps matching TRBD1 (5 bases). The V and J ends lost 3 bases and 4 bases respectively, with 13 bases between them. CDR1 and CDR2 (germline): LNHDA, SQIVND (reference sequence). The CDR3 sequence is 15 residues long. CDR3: CASSIGGDLNQPQHF. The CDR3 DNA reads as TGTGCCAGTAGTATCGGGGGGGACCTAAATCAGCCCCAGCATTTT. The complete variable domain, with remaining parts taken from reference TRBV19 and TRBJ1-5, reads DGGITQSPKYLFRKEGQNVTLSCEQNLNHDAMYWYRQDPGQGLRLIYYSQIVNDFQKGDIAEGYSVSREKKESFPLTVTSAQKNPTAFYLCASSIGGDLNQPQHFGDGTRLSIL.

The CDR3 DNA is TGCAGCGCGGGGGAGACAGGCCTTGCAACTAATGAAAAACTGTTTTTT. Translation: CSAGETGLATNEKLFF. The chain joins TRBV29-1 to TRBJ1-4; TRBD1 might be the D (6 bases). The CDR3 has 16 residues. CDR1 and CDR2 from the germline V gene are SQVTM and ANQGSEA. Trimming took off 7 bases at V and 0 bases at J, with 18 bases between the two ends.

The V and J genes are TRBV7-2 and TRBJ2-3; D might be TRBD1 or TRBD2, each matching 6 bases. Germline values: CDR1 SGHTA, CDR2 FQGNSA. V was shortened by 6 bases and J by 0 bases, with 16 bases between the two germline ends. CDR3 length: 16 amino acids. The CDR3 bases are TGTGCCAGCAGGCGTGTCGGGGGCGCTAGCACAGATACGCAGTATTTT. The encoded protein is CASRRVGGASTDTQYF.

The CDR3 loop reads CASSPIGLKNTEAFF. CDR3 DNA: TGTGCCAGCAGTCCGATAGGACTGAAGAACACTGAAGCTTTCTTT. The chain has TRBV6-5 and TRBJ1-1; D ambiguous. The germline V and J ends were trimmed by 5 bases and 1 base, with 14 bases remaining between them. This CDR3 comprises 15 residues. Germline V gene lookup returns CDR1 MNHEY and CDR2 SVGAGI.

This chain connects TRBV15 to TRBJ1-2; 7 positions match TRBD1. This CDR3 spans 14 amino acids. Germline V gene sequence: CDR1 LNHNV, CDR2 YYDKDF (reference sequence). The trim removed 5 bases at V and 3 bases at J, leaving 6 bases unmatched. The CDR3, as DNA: TGTGCCACCAGCTCGGGACAGATAGACTATGGCTACACCTTC. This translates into CATSSGQIDYGYTF.

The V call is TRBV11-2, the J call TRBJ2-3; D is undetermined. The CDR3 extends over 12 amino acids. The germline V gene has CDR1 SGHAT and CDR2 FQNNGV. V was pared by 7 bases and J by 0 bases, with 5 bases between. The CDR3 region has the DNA TGTGCCAGCAAGAGCAGCACAGATACGCAGTATTTT. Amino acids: CASKSSTDTQYF.

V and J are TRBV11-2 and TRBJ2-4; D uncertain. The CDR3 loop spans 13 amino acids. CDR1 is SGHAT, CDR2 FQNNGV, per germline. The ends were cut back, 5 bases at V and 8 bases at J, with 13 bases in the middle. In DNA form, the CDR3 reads TGTGCCAGCAGCCCTGGGGTAGGAGACATTCAGTACTTC. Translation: CASSPGVGDIQYF.